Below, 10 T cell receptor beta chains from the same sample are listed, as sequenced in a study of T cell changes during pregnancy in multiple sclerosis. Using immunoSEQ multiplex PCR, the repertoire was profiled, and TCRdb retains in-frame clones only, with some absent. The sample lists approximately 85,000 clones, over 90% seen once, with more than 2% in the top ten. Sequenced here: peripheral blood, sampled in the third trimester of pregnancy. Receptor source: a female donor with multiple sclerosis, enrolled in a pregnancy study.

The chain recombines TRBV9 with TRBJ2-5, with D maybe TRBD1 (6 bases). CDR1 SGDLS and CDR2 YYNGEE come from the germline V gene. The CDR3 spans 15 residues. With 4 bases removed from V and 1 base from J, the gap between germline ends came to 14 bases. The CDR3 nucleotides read TGTGCCAGCAGCCACCTAGGGGGTTTCCAAGAGACCCAGTACTTC. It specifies CASSHLGGFQETQYF.

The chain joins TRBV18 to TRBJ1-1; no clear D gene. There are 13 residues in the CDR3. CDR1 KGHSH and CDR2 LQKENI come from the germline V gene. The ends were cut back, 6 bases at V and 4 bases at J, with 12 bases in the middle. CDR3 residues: CASSGGLITEAFF. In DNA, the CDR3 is TGTGCCAGCTCCGGAGGCTTGATCACTGAAGCTTTCTTT.

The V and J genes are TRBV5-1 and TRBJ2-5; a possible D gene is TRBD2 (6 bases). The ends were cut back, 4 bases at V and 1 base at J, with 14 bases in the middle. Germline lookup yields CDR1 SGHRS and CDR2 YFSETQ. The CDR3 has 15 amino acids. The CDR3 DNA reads TGCGCCAGCAGCCTGGGGGGAGCTAGCCAAGAGACCCAGTACTTC. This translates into CASSLGGASQETQYF. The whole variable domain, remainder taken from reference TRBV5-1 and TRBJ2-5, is KAGVTQTPRYLIKTRGQQVTLSCSPISGHRSVSWYQQTPGQGLQFLFEYFSETQRNKGNFPGRFSGRQFSNSRSEMNVSTLELGDSALYLCASSLGGASQETQYFGPGTRLLVL.

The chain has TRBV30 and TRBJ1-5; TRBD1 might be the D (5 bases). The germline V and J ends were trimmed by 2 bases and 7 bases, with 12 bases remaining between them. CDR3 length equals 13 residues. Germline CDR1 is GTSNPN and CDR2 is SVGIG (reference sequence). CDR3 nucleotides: TGTGCCTGGAGTTACCAGGGAATACAGCCCCAGCATTTT. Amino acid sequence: CAWSYQGIQPQHF.

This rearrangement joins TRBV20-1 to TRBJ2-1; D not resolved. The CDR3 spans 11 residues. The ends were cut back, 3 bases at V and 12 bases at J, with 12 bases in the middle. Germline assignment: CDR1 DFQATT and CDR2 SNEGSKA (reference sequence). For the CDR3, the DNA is TGCAGTGCTAGTACGAATGTAGCGCAGTTCTTC. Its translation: CSASTNVAQFF.

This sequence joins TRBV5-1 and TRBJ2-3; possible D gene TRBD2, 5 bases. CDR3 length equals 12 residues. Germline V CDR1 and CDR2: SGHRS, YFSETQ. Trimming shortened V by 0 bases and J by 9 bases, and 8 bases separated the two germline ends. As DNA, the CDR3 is TGCGCCAGCAGCTTGGCTAGCAAGACGCAGTATTTT. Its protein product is CASSLASKTQYF.

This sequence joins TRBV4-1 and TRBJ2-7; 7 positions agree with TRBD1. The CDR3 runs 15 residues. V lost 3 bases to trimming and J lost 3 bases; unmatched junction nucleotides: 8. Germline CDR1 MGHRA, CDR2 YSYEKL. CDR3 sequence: CASSQVGQRDYEQYF. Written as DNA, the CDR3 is TGCGCCAGCAGCCAGGTGGGACAGAGGGACTACGAGCAGTACTTC.

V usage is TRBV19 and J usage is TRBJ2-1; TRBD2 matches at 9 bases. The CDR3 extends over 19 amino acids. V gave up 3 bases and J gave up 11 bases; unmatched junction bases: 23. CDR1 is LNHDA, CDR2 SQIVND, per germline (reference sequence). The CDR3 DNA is TGTGCCAGTAGTATGGGGGTCGGGCTAGCGGGGTCCGCTACAATGAAGCAGTTCTTC. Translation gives CASSMGVGLAGSATMKQFF.

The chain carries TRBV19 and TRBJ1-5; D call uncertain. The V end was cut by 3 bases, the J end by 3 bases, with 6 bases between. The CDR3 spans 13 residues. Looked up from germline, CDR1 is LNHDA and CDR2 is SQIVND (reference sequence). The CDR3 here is CASSMENNQPQHF. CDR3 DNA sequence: TGTGCCAGTAGTATGGAGAACAATCAGCCCCAGCATTTT.

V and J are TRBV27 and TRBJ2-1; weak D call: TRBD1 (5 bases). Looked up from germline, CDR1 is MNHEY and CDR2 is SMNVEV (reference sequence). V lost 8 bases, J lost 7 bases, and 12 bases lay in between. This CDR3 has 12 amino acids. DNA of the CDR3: TGTGCCAGCTGGGGCAGTTGGAATGAGCAGTTCTTC. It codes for CASWGSWNEQFF.